The rows below give T cell receptor beta chains drawn from one sample of a study of blood T cell repertoires in COVID-19. Clones were read by immunoSEQ multiplex PCR, and TCRdb kept only the in-frame ones, dropping some. The profile covers approximately 190,000 clones, with roughly 86% appearing a single time and about 5.1% taken by the ten largest. Source material: peripheral blood. These receptors were taken from a woman in her 70s with active or convalescent COVID-19. Both conserved end residues are part of each CDR3. The D gene is left open where the match is weak. Part of the rows lack a size; the others show once, few, many or a class for expanded clones.

clone size	D gene	V gene	J gene	CDR3 DNA	CDR3 protein
.	TRBD1	TRBV27	TRBJ2-3	TGTGCCAGCAGTCCCTCACGGACAGGGGGCTTCACAGATACGCAGTATTTT	CASSPSRTGGFTDTQYF
few	TRBD1	TRBV19	TRBJ2-2	TGTGCCAGTAGTATATCGGGACAGCCCACCGGGGAGCTGTTTTTT	CASSISGQPTGELFF
.	TRBD2	TRBV4-2	TRBJ2-1	TGTGCCAGCAGCCAACCTAGCGGCGCATACAATGAGCAGTTCTTC	CASSQPSGAYNEQFF
.	TRBD2	TRBV7-3	TRBJ2-3	TGTGCCAGCAGCAATCAAGGGACTAGCGGGAGTGCAGATACGCAGTATTTT	CASSNQGTSGSADTQYF
.	.	TRBV4-2	TRBJ2-5	TGTGCCAGCAGCCAAGGCTCAGCGGCCTCCCCCGAGACCCAGTACTTC	CASSQGSAASPETQYF
.	TRBD1	TRBV5-1	TRBJ1-1	TGCGCCAGCAGCTTGGGAAATTACAGGGGTGAAGCTTTCTTT	CASSLGNYRGEAFF
.	TRBD1	TRBV29-1	TRBJ2-7	TGCAGCGGCCGGGACAGGAACTACGAGCAGTACTTC	CSGRDRNYEQYF
.	.	TRBV29-1	TRBJ1-1	TGCAGCGTGGACAGTATCATGAACACTGAAGCTTTCTTT	CSVDSIMNTEAFF
few	TRBD1	TRBV2	TRBJ1-2	TGTGCCAGCAGGGTCGACAGGGAACGTCTTCACACCTTC	CASRVDRERLHTF
.	.	TRBV5-1	TRBJ2-1	TGCGCCAGCAAGCTCCACAATGAGCAGTTCTTC	CASKLHNEQFF
.	.	TRBV30	TRBJ2-2	TGTGCCTGGAGTGTACTCGGTTCCGGGGAGCTGTTTTTT	CAWSVLGSGELFF
.	TRBD1	TRBV29-1	TRBJ2-5	TGCAGCGCCGGGACAGGGTCAGAGACCCAGTACTTC	CSAGTGSETQYF
.	TRBD2	TRBV27	TRBJ2-1	TGTGCCAGCAGTTTAGGCGGGAGTACCATTGAGCAGTTCTTC	CASSLGGSTIEQFF
.	.	TRBV6-5	TRBJ2-3	TGTGCCAGCAGTTACCCCCAAGCGCCTAGCACAGATACGCAGTATTTT	CASSYPQAPSTDTQYF
.	TRBD1	TRBV7-3	TRBJ2-1	TGTGCCAGCAGCCCAGACAGGGGGGCCTACAATGAGCAGTTCTTC	CASSPDRGAYNEQFF
.	.	TRBV28	TRBJ2-4	TGTGCCAGCAGTTCCTCGGGGGTAGCCAAAAACATTCAGTACTTC	CASSSSGVAKNIQYF
.	.	TRBV6-5	TRBJ2-1	TGTGCCAGCAGTTCACAGGGAATTTCAATGTCGTATGAGCAGTTCTTC	CASSSQGISMSYEQFF
.	TRBD2	TRBV18	TRBJ2-1	TGTGCCAGCTCTGTCCAGCCTAGCGGAGGCGAGCAGTTCTTC	CASSVQPSGGEQFF
few	TRBD1	TRBV19	TRBJ1-5	TGTGCCAGTAGTATGGGACAGGCCCTTTATAGCAATCAGCCCCAGCATTTT	CASSMGQALYSNQPQHF
.	TRBD1	TRBV5-1	TRBJ1-4	TGCGCCAGCAGTCAAGGACAGGGAAATGAAAAACTGTTTTTT	CASSQGQGNEKLFF
.	.	TRBV5-1	TRBJ1-2	TGCGCCAGCAGCTACGACAGGTCTAAAAACTATGGCTACACCTTC	CASSYDRSKNYGYTF
.	TRBD1	TRBV19	TRBJ1-2	TGTGCCAGTAGTCCCCGGGACAGACTGAACTATGGCTACACCTTC	CASSPRDRLNYGYTF
many	TRBD1	TRBV23-1	TRBJ2-6	TGCGCCAGCAGTCAATTCCTCCTGAGGGGGCGGTACGTCTCCACTGGGGCCAACGTCCTGACTTTC	CASSQFLLRGRYVSTGANVLTF
.	.	TRBV30	TRBJ2-1	TGTGCCTGGAGTGTAAGGGAGTCCCACCTCTACAATGAGCAGTTCTTC	CAWSVRESHLYNEQFF
.	TRBD2	TRBV7-9	TRBJ2-3	TGTGCCAGCAGCAAACGGACTAGCGGGAGCACAGATACGCAGTATTTT	CASSKRTSGSTDTQYF